This T cell receptor (beta chain) was documented in a study of technical replicates of blood from a handful of donors. Some clones are missing from TCRdb's copy, which holds only in-frame ones; the method was immunoSEQ multiplex PCR. The table has about 62,000 clones, around 87% seen once. The ends lost 5 bases at V and 4 bases at J; junction bases unmatched: 6. The CDR3 is made up of 15 amino acids. Germline V gene sequence: CDR1 MNHEY, CDR2 SMNVEV (reference sequence). The sample was PBMCs. This sequence joins TRBV27 and TRBJ1-2, with 11 nucleotides matching TRBD1. The receptor was derived from a human donor in good health. Some clones in this sample may be carry-over from other donors' samples. CDR3 DNA: TGTGCCAGCAGTGTCAAGGGACAGGGGGGCTATGGCTACACCTTC. It specifies CASSVKGQGGYGYTF.